The rows below give T cell receptor beta chains drawn from one sample of a study of cytomegalovirus exposure and HLA in healthy donors. Some clones are missing from TCRdb's copy, which holds only in-frame ones; the method was immunoSEQ multiplex PCR. This table holds around 200,000 clones, just over 75% found once. The sequencing input was PBMCs. Receptors originate from a woman between 55 and 75 years old in good health and CMV-seropositive. Each CDR3 is given with its conserved first and last residue. A D gene is named only where the DNA matches it firmly. Clone size is not always given. Where it is, it says once, few, many or a class for expanded clones.

>TRBJ1-1|-|TRBV28|TRBD1
TGTGCCAGCAGTAAAAACAGGGGGCAAAACACTGAAGCTTTCTTT
CASSKNRGQNTEAFF
>TRBJ2-3|-|TRBV18|TRBD2
TGTGCCAGCTCACCCAGGACTAGCGGGGGGGCCACGAGCACAGATACGCAGTATTTT
CASSPRTSGGATSTDTQYF
>TRBJ1-5|-|TRBV19|-
TGTGCCAGTAGTACCCCGGCGGGGGGTCAAGTTAATCAGCCCCAGCATTTT
CASSTPAGGQVNQPQHF
>TRBJ1-1|-|TRBV28|-
TGTGCCAGCACCCCCCCGAGGAACACTGAAGCTTTCTTT
CASTPPRNTEAFF
>TRBJ2-1|-|TRBV2|-
TGTGCCAGCAGTGAAGCGCTTCAGGGAAATGAGCAGTTCTTC
CASSEALQGNEQFF
>TRBJ2-3|-|TRBV28|TRBD2
TGTGCCATCATAGCGGGGCATAGCACAGATACGCAGTATTTT
CAIIAGHSTDTQYF
>TRBJ1-1|-|TRBV30|-
TGTGCCGGAAAAGGGGTTGGGACTGAAGCTTTCTTT
CAGKGVGTEAFF
>TRBJ1-5|-|TRBV28|TRBD1
TGTGCCAGCCTGGGACAGGGAAGGCCCCAGCATTTT
CASLGQGRPQHF
>TRBJ2-7|once|TRBV5-4|TRBD2
TGTGCCAGCAGTTTTTTTGGAGCGGGAGGTGGGTACGAGCAGTACTTC
CASSFFGAGGGYEQYF
>TRBJ1-1|-|TRBV11-3|TRBD1
TGTGCCAGCAGCTGGACAGGGGGGGCTGAAGCTTTCTTT
CASSWTGGAEAFF
>TRBJ1-5|-|TRBV18|TRBD1
TGTGCCAGCTCACCGACAGGGGTTGGAAGCAATCAGCCCCAGCATTTT
CASSPTGVGSNQPQHF
>TRBJ1-2|few|TRBV5-1|-
TGCGCCAGCAGCTCGACAGGTGGAGGCTATGGCTACACCTTC
CASSSTGGGYGYTF
>TRBJ2-7|-|TRBV27|-
TGTGCCAGCTCTCCCACATACAGAACCTACGAGCAGTACTTC
CASSPTYRTYEQYF
>TRBJ1-4|-|TRBV27|-
TGTGCCAGCAAAAGAAAAGGGGGAAATGAAAAACTGTTTTTT
CASKRKGGNEKLFF
>TRBJ2-6|once|TRBV18|TRBD1
TGTGCCAGCTCACCGGACAGGGGTGTCGCTGGGGCCAACGTCCTGACTTTC
CASSPDRGVAGANVLTF
>TRBJ1-6|-|TRBV5-1|-
TGCGCCAGCAGCTTGGACAGGGCCTATTCACCCCTCCACTTT
CASSLDRAYSPLHF
>TRBJ1-4|-|TRBV27|-
TGTGCCAGCAGTTTATCAAAGGACAACCTAGAAAAACTGTTTTTT
CASSLSKDNLEKLFF
>TRBJ2-7|-|TRBV5-4|TRBD1
TGTGCCAGCAGCTTTAACACTCTCGGGACAGGAGCCTACGAGCAGTACTTC
CASSFNTLGTGAYEQYF